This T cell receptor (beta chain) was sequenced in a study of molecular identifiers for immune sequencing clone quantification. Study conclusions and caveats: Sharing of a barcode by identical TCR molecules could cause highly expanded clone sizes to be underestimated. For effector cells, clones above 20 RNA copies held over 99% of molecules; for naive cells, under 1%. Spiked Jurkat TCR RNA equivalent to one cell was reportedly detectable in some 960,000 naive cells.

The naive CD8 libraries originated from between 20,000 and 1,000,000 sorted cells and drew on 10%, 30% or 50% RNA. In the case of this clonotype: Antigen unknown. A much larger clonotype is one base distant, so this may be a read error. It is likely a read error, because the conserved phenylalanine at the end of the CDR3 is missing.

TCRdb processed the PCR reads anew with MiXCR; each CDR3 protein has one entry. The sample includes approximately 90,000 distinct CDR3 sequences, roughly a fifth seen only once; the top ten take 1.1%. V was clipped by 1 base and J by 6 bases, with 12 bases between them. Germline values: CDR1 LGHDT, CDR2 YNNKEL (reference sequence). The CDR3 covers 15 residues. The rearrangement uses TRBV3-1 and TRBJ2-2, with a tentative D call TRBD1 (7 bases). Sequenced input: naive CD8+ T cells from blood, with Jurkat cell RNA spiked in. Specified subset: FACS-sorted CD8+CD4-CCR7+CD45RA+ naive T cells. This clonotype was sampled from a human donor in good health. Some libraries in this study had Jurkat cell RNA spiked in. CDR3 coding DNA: TGTGCCAGCAGCCAAGCAGGGGGGATACCCGGGGAGCTGTTTCTT. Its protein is CASSQAGGIPGELFL.